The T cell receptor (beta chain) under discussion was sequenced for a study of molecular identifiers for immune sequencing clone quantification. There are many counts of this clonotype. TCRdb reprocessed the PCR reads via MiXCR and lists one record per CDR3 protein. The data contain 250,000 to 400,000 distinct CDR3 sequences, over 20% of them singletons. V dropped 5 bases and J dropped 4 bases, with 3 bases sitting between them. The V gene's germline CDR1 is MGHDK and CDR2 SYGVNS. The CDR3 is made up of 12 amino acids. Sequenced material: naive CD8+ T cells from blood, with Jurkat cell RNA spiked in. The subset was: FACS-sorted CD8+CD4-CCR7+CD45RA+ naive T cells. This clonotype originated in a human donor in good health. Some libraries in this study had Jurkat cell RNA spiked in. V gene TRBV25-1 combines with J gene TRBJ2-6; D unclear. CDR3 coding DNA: TGTGCCAGCAGTCGGGGGGCCAACGTCCTGACTTTC. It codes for CASSRGANVLTF.